This TCR beta chain was sequenced for a study of OX40 agonist ivuxolimab in advanced cancers. The CDR3 sequence is 16 residues long. V dropped 2 bases and J dropped 0 bases, with 14 bases sitting between them. Germline V gives CDR1 LGHNA, CDR2 YNFKEQ. Clones were sequenced by immunoSEQ multiplex PCR, and TCRdb holds only the in-frame ones, with some missing. The sample has fewer than 100,000 clones, over 90% seen once; the top ten hold over 5%. Material: CD4+ or CD8+ T cells sorted from blood, obtained in a trial of the OX40 agonist ivuxolimab. The clonotype was recovered from an adult with an advanced solid tumor such as melanoma, head and neck, liver or kidney cancer. The J gene is TRBJ2-7, the V gene TRBV4-2, with D perhaps TRBD1 (5 bases). Written as DNA, the CDR3 is TGTGCCAGCAGCCAACTCCTGGGGCCCAGCTCCTACGAGCAGTACTTC. Translating gives CASSQLLGPSSYEQYF.